A single sample gave rise to the 16 T cell receptor beta chains below, sequenced in a study of blood T cells in healthy people across ages. A second PCR, run for about 7 to 11 cycles, used a sample-barcoded 5' primer plus a J-beta primer mix. TCRdb itself ran the 5' RACE reads through MiXCR, one entry per CDR3 protein. The data show around 1.5 million distinct CDR3 sequences, with around 39% seen just once and roughly 7.9% held by the top ten. The sequencing input was blood. The source of these receptors is a woman aged 18-29 years in good health.

This clonotype turned up a few times. V gene TRBV5-1 combines with J gene TRBJ2-2; 9 nucleotides match TRBD2. CDR1 SGHRS and CDR2 YFSETQ come from the germline V gene. V lost 4 bases to trimming and J lost 0 bases; unmatched junction nucleotides: 7. The CDR3 has 17 residues. The CDR3 DNA sequence: TGCGCCAGCAGCCCTGACCTAGCGGGAACGAACACCGGGGAGCTGTTTTTT. Amino acid sequence: CASSPDLAGTNTGELFF.

Only a few counts were recorded for this clonotype. V is TRBV11-2 and J is TRBJ2-7, with 13 bases matching TRBD2. Germline V gene data show CDR1 as SGHAT and CDR2 as FQNNGV. The CDR3 is made up of 18 amino acids. V gave up 5 bases and J gave up 6 bases; unmatched junction bases: 16. The CDR3 coding sequence is TGTGCCAGCAGCCAATCCGGGACTAGCGGGATCCGTATGGGCGAGCAGTACTTC. Amino acid sequence: CASSQSGTSGIRMGEQYF.

This clonotype was observed at least ten times. The chain recombines TRBV18 with TRBJ1-4; 9 bases match TRBD1. This CDR3 spans 14 amino acids. Germline CDR1 is KGHSH and CDR2 is LQKENI. The J segment lost 6 bases and the V segment lost 2 bases, leaving 1 base of the junction unmatched. The CDR3 DNA reads as TGTGCCAGCTCACCAAGGGACAGGGATGAAAAACTGTTTTTT. Translation gives CASSPRDRDEKLFF.

In this sample, this clonotype turned up a few times. The V call is TRBV5-1, the J call TRBJ2-3; 9 positions agree with TRBD1. The CDR3 contains 14 residues. The germline V gene has CDR1 SGHRS and CDR2 YFSETQ. V lost 0 bases, J lost 5 bases, and 1 base stayed unmatched. CDR3 residues: CASSLGTGEDTQYF. The CDR3 DNA is TGCGCCAGCAGCTTGGGGACAGGGGAAGATACGCAGTATTTT.

The chain combines TRBV28 with TRBJ2-4; D remains unclear. The CDR3 length is 15 residues. Per germline, CDR1 MDHEN and CDR2 SYDVKM. The ends were cut back, 5 bases at V and 7 bases at J, with 18 bases in the middle. The CDR3, as DNA: TGTGCCAGCAGTGACGGTCAAAGATTGGACAACATTCAGTACTTC. The encoded protein is CASSDGQRLDNIQYF.

This chain connects TRBV5-1 to TRBJ2-3; TRBD2 might be the D (6 bases). Trimming stripped 4 bases from V and 2 bases from J, with 11 bases between. The CDR3 extends over 14 amino acids. Per the germline V gene, CDR1 is SGHRS and CDR2 is YFSETQ. The CDR3 sequence: CASSNRDSTDTQYF. CDR3 nucleotides: TGCGCCAGCAGCAACCGGGACTCCACAGATACGCAGTATTTT.

As regards this clonotype: One end of the junction fails to match germline, which may point to a read error. This chain joins TRBV7-3 and TRBJ2-1; 9 positions match TRBD1. This CDR3 is 16 amino acids long. The germline V gene encodes CDR1 SGHTA and CDR2 FQGTGA. The chain's CDR3 is CASSRGTGRIGNEQFF. CDR3 DNA: TGTGCCAGCAGCAGGGGGACAGGGAGGATCGGAAATGAGCAGTTTTTC.

The rearrangement uses TRBV5-1 and TRBJ2-7; maybe TRBD2 (6 bases). The CDR3 is 14 amino acids. Per germline, CDR1 SGHRS and CDR2 YFSETQ. V was trimmed by 3 bases and J by 4 bases, leaving 14 bases between them. The CDR3 coding sequence is TGCGCCAGCAGCTCGGGACTTAGCACGTACGAGCAGTACTTC. The encoded protein is CASSSGLSTYEQYF.

About this clonotype itself: It is likely a read error, because the conserved phenylalanine at the end of the CDR3 is missing. The chain is built from TRBV5-1 and TRBJ2-1; unclear D gene. Trimming cost V 0 bases and J 3 bases, with 7 bases left between them. Germline CDR1 reads SGHRS; CDR2 reads YFSETQ. This CDR3 region has 14 residues. In DNA form, the CDR3 reads TGCGCCAGCAGCTTGGGGTCAGGCTACAATGAGCAGTTCTTA. Protein: CASSLGSGYNEQFL.

On this clonotype: A much larger clone differs from this one at a single base, so this may be a read error. V gene TRBV7-9 combines with J gene TRBJ2-5; D is uncertain. With the DNA end fitting TRBJ2-7 better, the J assignment may be wrong. The CDR3 contains 12 residues. Germline V gene sequence: CDR1 SEHNR, CDR2 FQNEAQ (reference sequence). DNA of the CDR3: TGTACCAGCAGCTCTCGAGTCTACGAGCAGTACTTC. Translated, it gives CTSSSRVYEQYF.

The chain has TRBV12-3 or TRBV12-4 and TRBJ2-1, with TRBD2 identical over 8 bases. The J call may be in error: the DNA end matches TRBJ2-7 better. This CDR3 has 14 residues. The CDR3 bases are TGTGCCAGCGCCCAGCGGGGGTCCTACAATGAGCAGTACTTC. This encodes CASAQRGSYNEQYF.

The V call is TRBV6-1, the J call TRBJ2-5; 11 positions agree with TRBD2. From germline, CDR1 is MNHNS and CDR2 SASEGT. Unmatched junction bases numbered 15, after V lost 7 bases and J lost 2 bases. The CDR3 covers 18 residues. CDR3 DNA sequence: TGTGCCAGCACCTATAGTCGCCCTAGCGGGGGGAATCAAGAGACCCAGTACTTC. Its translation: CASTYSRPSGGNQETQYF.

The chain carries TRBV6-1 and TRBJ2-5, with TRBD2 identical over 11 bases. The CDR3 runs 15 residues. The V and J ends lost 7 bases and 11 bases, in that order; junction bases with no gene match: 15. Germline V gene lookup returns CDR1 MNHNS and CDR2 SASEGT. The CDR3 DNA is TGTGCCAGCAACCCCGGGACTAGCGGCTACAATGAGCAGTACTTC. Translated, it gives CASNPGTSGYNEQYF.

V usage is TRBV7-3 and J usage is TRBJ1-1; weak D call: TRBD1 (6 bases). Trimming removed 5 bases from V and 4 bases from J, with 14 bases in between. CDR1 SGHTA and CDR2 FQGTGA come from the germline V gene. The CDR3 spans 14 residues. The CDR3 spells CASSPLGGGTEAFF. CDR3 DNA: TGTGCCAGCAGCCCTCTAGGAGGGGGCACTGAAGCTTTCTTT.

This chain joins TRBV5-1 and TRBJ1-3; D unclear. The germline V gene encodes CDR1 SGHRS and CDR2 YFSETQ. The CDR3 length is 16 residues. The V and J ends lost 2 bases and 3 bases respectively, with 15 bases between them. The CDR3 loop is CASSFEASISGNTIYF. As DNA, the CDR3 is TGCGCCAGCAGCTTTGAGGCATCGATTAGTGGAAACACCATATATTTT.

In its sample, this clonotype was seen a few times. V is TRBV25-1 and J is TRBJ2-6; possible D gene TRBD1, 5 bases. This CDR3 has 16 amino acids. Deletions cut 3 bases from V and 4 bases from J, with 13 bases between. The germline V gene encodes CDR1 MGHDK and CDR2 SYGVNS. CDR3 loop: CASSDPGNSGANVLTF. The CDR3 coding sequence is TGTGCCAGCAGTGATCCAGGGAACTCGGGGGCCAACGTCCTGACTTTC.